This T cell receptor (beta chain) was sequenced for a study of HIV-infected children after antiretroviral therapy interruption (dated by TCRdb to the late 2010s). Turning to the overall study: Eight children were included: four on planned treatment interruption and four on continuous treatment, all with CD4+ count above 500 and viral load below 50 copies/ml. Median age was roughly 10 years in the interruption group and about 8 years in the continuous treatment group. Exposure to EBV and CMV had been recorded for most participating children. Interruption-arm samples came from week 0, week 12, end of interruption (week 24 or 48), and about 3 years after study end. In the continuous-treatment arm, samples from corresponding weeks 0, 48 and 150 were analyzed. Alongside thymic output measurements, TCR repertoires of children on planned treatment interruption were compared with TCR repertoires of children on continuous antiretroviral treatment.

By its share of the sample, this clonotype is medium-sized (0.01 to 0.1%). Its antigen is currently not known. No base qualities exist here, and no much larger clone lies one base off it. The investigation overall reported the following: For naive CD4+ repertoires of PTI patients, CDR3 sharing between time points dropped once interruption began, while many sequences were shared between the end of interruption and 3 years later. The low number of patients is a limitation and the data should be interpreted with caution. In a few patients, shared-triplet CDR3 clusters rose after interruption; the overall rise was significant only when one outlier patient was excluded.

This specimen's treatment or condition label, per the study, means: PENTA 11 planned treatment interruption arm or continuous ART arm. The participants were children from the United Kingdom between 2 and 15 years old who had been on ART with at least three drugs for 24 weeks or longer. The study required cryopreserved PBMCs containing at least 5 million viable cells, and several candidate patients were excluded because of low viable PBMC yield. Memory CD8+ CD45RO+ CD45RA- T cells were FACS-sorted from thawed PBMCs on a FACSAria III cell sorter. The sorted cells were fixed, and RNA was then extracted with the RNeasy FFPE kit and afterward with the RNeasy Micro kit. The method behind the library was 3' RACE. TCR libraries were generated from RNA by a 3' RACE protocol incorporating unique molecular identifiers so that PCR amplification bias could be corrected. Amplicon libraries were pooled in groups of up to roughly 12 and sequenced on an Illumina MiSeq using v2 2x250 paired-end chemistry. As for the authors' bioinformatics: Reads were processed with Decombinator to assign V and J genes and CDR3, with barcode-based error and PCR bias correction. Before the Gini coefficient was calculated with the R ineq package, repertoires were subsampled to the same depth. CDR3 similarity was assessed with GLIPH, Hamming distance and a shared triplet metric. TCRdb reanalyzed the raw reads on its own, using fastp at Q25 for trimming and MiXCR for clone calling, and kept in-frame beta chains. Each CDR3 protein gets just one entry, which takes the most common genes and DNA from the rows behind it. These V and J calls derive from TCRdb rather than the authors' analysis. In all, the sample holds approximately 3,800 distinct CDR3 sequences, and approximately 4.8% of those were seen once. The ten largest clones represent about a quarter of the sample.

Cut back by 8 bases and 3 bases, the V and J ends lie 10 bases apart. From the cysteine through the phenylalanine, the CDR3 covers 12 amino acids. CDR3 DNA only is kept here, 36 bases in frame from base 1. CDR1 is given as MNHEY and CDR2 as SVGEGT, both from the germline V gene. The clonotype originates from a pool of human donors with HIV. Recombination joined TRBV6-2 or TRBV6-3 with TRBJ1-2, with TRBD1 tentatively as D gene (6 bases match). This material consisted of CD45RO+ CD8+ T cells from PBMCs, pooled from several time points, taken from a donor given antiretroviral therapy, either interrupted or continuous. Interpreted using the paper, the cell subset or site label stands for: memory CD8+ CD45RO+ CD45RA- T cells. In nucleotides, the sequence is TGTGCCAGCCGTTGGACAGACTATGGCTACACCTTC. It specifies CASRWTDYGYTF.